This TCR beta chain stems from a study of response to subunit inactivated influenza vaccine. General observations from the study: The authors suggested that every seasonal influenza vaccination recruits few new T cells.

The CDR3 totals 15 residues. V gave up 2 bases and J gave up 2 bases; unmatched junction bases: 3. One entry per CDR3 protein, called by TCRdb with MiXCR from the RT-PCR reads. The table shows hundreds of thousands of distinct CDR3 sequences, with about 8% occurring only once. In its sample, this clonotype was seen many times. Its antigen remains unidentified. The rearrangement links TRBV12-3 or TRBV12-4 to TRBJ2-1; TRBD1 aligns across 7 bases. The source was PBMCs from blood, collected 23 to 25 months after vaccination. This TCR came from a man between 45 and 75 years old who received an inactivated influenza vaccine. The CDR3 spells CASSLSGTAYNEQFF. In DNA form, the CDR3 reads TGTGCCAGCAGTTTATCCGGGACAGCCTACAATGAGCAGTTCTTC.